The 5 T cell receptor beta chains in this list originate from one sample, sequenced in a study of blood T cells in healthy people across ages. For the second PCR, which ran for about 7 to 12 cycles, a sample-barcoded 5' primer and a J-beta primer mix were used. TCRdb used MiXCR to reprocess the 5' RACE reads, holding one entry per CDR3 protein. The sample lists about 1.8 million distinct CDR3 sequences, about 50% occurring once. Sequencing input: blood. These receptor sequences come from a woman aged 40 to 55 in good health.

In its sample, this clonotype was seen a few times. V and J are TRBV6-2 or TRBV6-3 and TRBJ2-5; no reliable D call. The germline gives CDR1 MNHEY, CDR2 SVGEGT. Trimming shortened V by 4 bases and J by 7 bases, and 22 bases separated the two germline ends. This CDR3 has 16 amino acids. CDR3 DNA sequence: TGTGCCAGCAGTTTACCAAGCTCACCGTTTACGGGGACCCAGTACTTC. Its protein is CASSLPSSPFTGTQYF.

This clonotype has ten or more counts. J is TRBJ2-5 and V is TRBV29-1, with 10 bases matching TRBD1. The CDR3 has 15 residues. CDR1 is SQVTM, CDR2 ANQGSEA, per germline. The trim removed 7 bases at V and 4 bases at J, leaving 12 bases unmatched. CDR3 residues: CSARDRGMGRETQYF. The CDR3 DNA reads TGCAGCGCAAGGGACAGGGGAATGGGTCGAGAGACCCAGTACTTC.

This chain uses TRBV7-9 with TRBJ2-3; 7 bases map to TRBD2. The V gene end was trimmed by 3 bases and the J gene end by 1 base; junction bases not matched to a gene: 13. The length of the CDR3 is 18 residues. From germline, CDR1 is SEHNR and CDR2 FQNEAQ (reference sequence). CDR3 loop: CASSLMGGINVGTDTQYF. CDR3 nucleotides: TGTGCCAGCAGCTTGATGGGGGGGATTAATGTTGGCACAGATACGCAGTATTTT.

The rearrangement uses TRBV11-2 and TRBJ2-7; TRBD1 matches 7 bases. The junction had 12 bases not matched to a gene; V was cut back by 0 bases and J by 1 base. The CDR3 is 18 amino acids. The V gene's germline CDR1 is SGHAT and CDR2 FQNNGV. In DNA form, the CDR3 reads TGTGCCAGCAGCTTAGAGTTCCGTGAACAGGGGTTTTCCTACGAGCAGTACTTC. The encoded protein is CASSLEFREQGFSYEQYF.

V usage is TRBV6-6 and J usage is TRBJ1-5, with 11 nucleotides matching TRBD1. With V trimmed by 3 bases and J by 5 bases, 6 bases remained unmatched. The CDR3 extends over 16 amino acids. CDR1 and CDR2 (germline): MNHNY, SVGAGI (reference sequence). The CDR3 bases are TGTGCCAGCAGTTATGGGGGACAGGGGGGGGATCAGCCCCAGCATTTT. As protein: CASSYGGQGGDQPQHF.